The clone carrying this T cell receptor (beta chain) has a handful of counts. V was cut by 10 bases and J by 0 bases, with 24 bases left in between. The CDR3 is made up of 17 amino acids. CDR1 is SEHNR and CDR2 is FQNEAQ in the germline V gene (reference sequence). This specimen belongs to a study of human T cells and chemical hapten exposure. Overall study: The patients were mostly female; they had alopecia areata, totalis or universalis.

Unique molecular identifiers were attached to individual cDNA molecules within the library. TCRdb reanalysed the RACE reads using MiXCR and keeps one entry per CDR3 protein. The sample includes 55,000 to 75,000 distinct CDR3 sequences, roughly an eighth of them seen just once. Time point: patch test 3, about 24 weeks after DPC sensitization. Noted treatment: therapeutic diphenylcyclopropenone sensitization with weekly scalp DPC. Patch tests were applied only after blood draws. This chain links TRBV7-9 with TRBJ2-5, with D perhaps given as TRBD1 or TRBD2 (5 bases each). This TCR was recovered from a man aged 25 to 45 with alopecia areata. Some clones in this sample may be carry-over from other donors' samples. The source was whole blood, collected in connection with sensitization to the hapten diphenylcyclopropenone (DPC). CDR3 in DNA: TGTGCCACCAACCAAGCAGGGACCTCCCTTGACCAAGAGACCCAGTACTTC. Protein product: CATNQAGTSLDQETQYF.